This T cell receptor (beta chain) was sequenced for a study of T cell responses to AZD1222 COVID-19 vaccine. Points from the study as a whole: Nearly half of the spike-specific TCRs reportedly recognize variant regions that carry no mutations. The study found Spike-specific TCR breadth and depth rose after two AZD1222 doses.

As for this clone: No antigen is known for it.

Researchers grouped second doses given at about 4 or about 12 weeks into one pool. Some clones are missing from TCRdb's copy, which holds only in-frame ones; the method was immunoSEQ multiplex PCR. This table holds 80,000 to 100,000 clones, around 90% found once. Germline lookup yields CDR1 MNHEY and CDR2 SVGAGI. CDR3 length: 13 amino acids. Trimming took 4 bases from V and 1 from J; bases not matched to a gene: 1. This receptor was obtained from an adult who received the AZD1222 COVID-19 vaccine. The specimen comprised peripheral blood, sampled 28 days after the second AZD1222 dose. The V gene is TRBV6-5, the J gene TRBJ2-7; TRBD1 matches 7 bases. The CDR3 here is CASSSGQSYEQYF. As DNA, the CDR3 is TGTGCCAGCAGTTCGGGACAGTCCTACGAGCAGTACTTC.